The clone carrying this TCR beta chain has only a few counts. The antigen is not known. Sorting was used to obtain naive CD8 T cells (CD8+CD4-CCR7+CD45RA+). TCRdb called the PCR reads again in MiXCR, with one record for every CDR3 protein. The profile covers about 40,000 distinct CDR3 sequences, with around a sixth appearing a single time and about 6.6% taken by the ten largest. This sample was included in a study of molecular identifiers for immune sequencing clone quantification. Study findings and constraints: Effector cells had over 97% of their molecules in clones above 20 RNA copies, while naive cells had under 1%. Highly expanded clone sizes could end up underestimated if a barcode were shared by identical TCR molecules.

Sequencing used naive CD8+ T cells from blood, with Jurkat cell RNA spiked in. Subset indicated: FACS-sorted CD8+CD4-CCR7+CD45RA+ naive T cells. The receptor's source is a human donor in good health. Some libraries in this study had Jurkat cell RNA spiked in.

CDR3 sequence reads: CTTLGLLGAGNTIYF. CDR3 nucleotide sequence: TGTACCACCCTGGGTCTTCTCGGTGCTGGAAACACCATATATTTT. J is TRBJ1-3 and V is TRBV10-3; D unclear. This CDR3 region has 15 residues. Germline CDR1 reads ENHRY; CDR2 reads SYGVKD.